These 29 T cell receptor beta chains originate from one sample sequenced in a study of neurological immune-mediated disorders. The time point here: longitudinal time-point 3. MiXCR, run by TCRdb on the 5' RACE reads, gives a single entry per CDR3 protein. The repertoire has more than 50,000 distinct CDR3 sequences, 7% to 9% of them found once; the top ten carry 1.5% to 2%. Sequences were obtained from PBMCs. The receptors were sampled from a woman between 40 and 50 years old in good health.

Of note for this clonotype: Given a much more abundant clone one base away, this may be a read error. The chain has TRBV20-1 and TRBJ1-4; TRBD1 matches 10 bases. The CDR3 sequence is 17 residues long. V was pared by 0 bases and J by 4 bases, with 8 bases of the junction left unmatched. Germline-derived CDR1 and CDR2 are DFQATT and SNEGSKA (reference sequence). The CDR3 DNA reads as TGCAGTGCTAGAGAAGACAGGGGGCACACTTGTAATGAAAAACTGTTTTTT. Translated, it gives CSAREDRGHTCNEKLFF.

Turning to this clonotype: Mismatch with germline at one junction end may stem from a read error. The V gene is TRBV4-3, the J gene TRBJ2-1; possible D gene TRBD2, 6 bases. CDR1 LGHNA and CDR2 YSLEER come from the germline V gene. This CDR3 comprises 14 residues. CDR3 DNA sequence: TGCGCCAGCAGCCAAGATCGGGGGTACAATCAGCAGATCTTC. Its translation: CASSQDRGYNQQIF.

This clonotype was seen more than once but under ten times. The CDR3 spells CASSEIPGKQDAEAFF. The CDR3 DNA sequence: TGTGCCAGCAGCGAAATCCCCGGAAAACAGGACGCTGAAGCTTTCTTT. The chain carries TRBV3-1 and TRBJ1-1; D might be TRBD1 (5 bases). Trimming took 5 bases from V and 6 from J, leaving 22 bases between them. CDR1 and CDR2 from the germline V gene are LGHDT and YNNKEL (reference sequence). This CDR3 has 16 residues.

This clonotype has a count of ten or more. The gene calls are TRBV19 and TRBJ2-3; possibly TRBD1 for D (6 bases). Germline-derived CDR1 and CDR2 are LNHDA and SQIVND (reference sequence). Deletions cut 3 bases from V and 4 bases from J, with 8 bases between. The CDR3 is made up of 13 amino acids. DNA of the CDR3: TGTGCCAGTAGTATTCCAGGGGCAGATACGCAGTATTTT. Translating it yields CASSIPGADTQYF.

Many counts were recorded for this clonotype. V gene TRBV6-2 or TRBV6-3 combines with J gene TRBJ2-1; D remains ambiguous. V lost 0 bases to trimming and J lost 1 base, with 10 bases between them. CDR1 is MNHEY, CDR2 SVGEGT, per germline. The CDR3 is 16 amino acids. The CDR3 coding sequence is TGTGCCAGCAGTTACTCGGTCACCGCTTCCTACAATGAGCAGTTCTTC. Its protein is CASSYSVTASYNEQFF.

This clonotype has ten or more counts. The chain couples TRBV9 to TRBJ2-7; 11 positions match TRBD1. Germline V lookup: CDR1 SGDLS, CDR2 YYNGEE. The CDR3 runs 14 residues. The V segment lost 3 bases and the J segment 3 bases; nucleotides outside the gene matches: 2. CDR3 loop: CASSEDRGLYEQYF. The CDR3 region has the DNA TGTGCCAGCAGCGAGGACAGGGGGCTCTACGAGCAGTACTTC.

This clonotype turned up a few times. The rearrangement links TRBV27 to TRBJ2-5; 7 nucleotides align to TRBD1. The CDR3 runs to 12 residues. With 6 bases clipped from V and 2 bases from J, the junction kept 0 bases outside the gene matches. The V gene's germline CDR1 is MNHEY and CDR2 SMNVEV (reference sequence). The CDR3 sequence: CASRDRQETQYF. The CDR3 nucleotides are TGTGCCAGCAGGGACAGGCAAGAGACCCAGTACTTC.

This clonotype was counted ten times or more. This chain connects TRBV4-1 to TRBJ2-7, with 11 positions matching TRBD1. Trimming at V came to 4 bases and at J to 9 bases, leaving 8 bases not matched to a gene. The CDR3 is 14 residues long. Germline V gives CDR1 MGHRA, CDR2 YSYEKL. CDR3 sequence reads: CASSRGQGAQVQYF. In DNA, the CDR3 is TGCGCCAGCAGCCGTGGACAGGGGGCGCAGGTGCAGTACTTC.

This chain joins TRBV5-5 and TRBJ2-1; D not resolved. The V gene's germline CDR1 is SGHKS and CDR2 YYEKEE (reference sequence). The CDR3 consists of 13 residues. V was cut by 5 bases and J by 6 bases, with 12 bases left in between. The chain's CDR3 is CASSLPWVNEQFF. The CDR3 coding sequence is TGTGCCAGCAGTTTGCCTTGGGTCAATGAGCAGTTCTTC. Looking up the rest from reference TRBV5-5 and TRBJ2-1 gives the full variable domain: DAGVTQSPTHLIKTRGQQVTLRCSPISGHKSVSWYQQVLGQGPQFIFQYYEKEERGRGNFPDRFSARQFPNYSSELNVNALLLGDSALYLCASSLPWVNEQFFGPGTRLTVL.

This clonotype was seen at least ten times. As DNA, the CDR3 is TGCAGTGCTCCCCTACAGGGCTTGAGGGAAAAACTGTTTTTT. This translates into CSAPLQGLREKLFF. The chain uses TRBV20-1 and TRBJ1-4, with D possibly TRBD1 on 6 matching bases. Trimming stripped 5 bases from V and 8 bases from J, with 18 bases between. The germline V gene has CDR1 DFQATT and CDR2 SNEGSKA (reference sequence). This CDR3 comprises 14 residues.

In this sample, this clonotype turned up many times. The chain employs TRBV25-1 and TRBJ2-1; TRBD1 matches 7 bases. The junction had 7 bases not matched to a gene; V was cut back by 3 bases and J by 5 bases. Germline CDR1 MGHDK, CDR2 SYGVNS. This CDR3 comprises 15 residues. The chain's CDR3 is CASSDGTRGNNEQFF. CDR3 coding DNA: TGTGCCAGCAGTGATGGGACCAGGGGGAACAATGAGCAGTTCTTC.

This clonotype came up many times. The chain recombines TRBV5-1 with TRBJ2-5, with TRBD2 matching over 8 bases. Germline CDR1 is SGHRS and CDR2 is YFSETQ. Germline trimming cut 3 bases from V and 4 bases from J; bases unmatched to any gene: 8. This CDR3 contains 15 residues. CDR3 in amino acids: CASSSVAGSRETQYF. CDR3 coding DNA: TGCGCCAGCAGCTCGGTAGCGGGGAGTCGAGAGACCCAGTACTTC.

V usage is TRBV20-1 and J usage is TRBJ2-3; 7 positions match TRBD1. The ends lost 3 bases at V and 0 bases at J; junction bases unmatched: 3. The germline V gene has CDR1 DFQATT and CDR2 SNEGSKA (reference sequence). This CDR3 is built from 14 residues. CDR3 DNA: TGCAGTGCTAGGGACAGGCCTAGCACAGATACGCAGTATTTT. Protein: CSARDRPSTDTQYF.

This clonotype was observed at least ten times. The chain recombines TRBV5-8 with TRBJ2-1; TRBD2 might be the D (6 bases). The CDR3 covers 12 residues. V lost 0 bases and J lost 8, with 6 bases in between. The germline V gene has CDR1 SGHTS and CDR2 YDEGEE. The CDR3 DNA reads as TGTGCCAGCAGCTTGGGGGGGGATGAGCAGTTCTTC. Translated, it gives CASSLGGDEQFF.

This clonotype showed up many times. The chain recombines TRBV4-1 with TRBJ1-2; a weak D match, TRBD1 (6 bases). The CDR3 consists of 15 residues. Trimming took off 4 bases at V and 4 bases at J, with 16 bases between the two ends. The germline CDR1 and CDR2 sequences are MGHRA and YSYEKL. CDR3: CASSLRTDSSYGYTF. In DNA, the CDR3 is TGCGCCAGCAGCCTTCGAACGGACAGCTCCTATGGCTACACCTTC.

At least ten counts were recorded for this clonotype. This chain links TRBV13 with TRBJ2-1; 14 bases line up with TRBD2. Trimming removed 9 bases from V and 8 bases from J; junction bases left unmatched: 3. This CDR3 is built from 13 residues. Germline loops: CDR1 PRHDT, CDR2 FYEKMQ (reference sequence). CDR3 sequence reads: CASGLAGGHEQFF. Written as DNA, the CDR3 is TGTGCCAGTGGACTAGCGGGAGGACATGAGCAGTTCTTC.

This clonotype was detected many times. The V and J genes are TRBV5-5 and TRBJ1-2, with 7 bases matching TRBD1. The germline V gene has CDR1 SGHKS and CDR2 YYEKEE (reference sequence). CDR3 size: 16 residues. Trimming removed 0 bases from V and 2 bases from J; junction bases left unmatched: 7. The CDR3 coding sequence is TGTGCCAGCAGCTTGGTCCTAGGGACAGAAAACTATGGCTACACCTTC. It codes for CASSLVLGTENYGYTF.

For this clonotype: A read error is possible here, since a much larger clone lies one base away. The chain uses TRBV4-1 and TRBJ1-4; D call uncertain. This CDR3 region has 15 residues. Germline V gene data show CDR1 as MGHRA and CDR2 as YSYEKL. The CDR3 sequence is CANSQVGSMYEKLFF. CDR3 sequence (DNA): TGCGCCAACAGCCAAGTAGGCAGTATGTATGAAAAACTGTTTTTT.

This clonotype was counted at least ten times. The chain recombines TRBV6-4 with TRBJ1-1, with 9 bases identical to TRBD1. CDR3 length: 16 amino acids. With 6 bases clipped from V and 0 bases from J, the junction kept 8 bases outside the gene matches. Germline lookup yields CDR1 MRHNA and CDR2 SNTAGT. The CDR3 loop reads CASRDLRQGVNTEAFF. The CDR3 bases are TGTGCCAGCAGAGATCTTAGACAGGGGGTGAACACTGAAGCTTTCTTT.

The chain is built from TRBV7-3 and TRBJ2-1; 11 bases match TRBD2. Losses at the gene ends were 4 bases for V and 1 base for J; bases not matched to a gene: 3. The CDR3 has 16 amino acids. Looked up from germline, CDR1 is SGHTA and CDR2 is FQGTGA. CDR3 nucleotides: TGTGCCAGCAGCTCGACTAGCGGGGTATCCTACAATGAGCAGTTCTTC. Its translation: CASSSTSGVSYNEQFF.

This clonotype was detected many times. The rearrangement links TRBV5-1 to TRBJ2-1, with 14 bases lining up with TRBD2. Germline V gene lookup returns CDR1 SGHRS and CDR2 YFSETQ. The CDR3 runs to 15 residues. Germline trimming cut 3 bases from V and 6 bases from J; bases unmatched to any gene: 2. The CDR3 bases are TGCGCCAGCAGCTCGACTAGCGGGGGGGCCAATGAGCAGTTCTTC. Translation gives CASSSTSGGANEQFF.

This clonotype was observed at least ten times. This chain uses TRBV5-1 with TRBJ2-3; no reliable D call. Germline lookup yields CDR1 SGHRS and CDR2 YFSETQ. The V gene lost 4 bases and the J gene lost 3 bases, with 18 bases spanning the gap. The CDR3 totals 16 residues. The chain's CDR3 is CASSPLQERITDTQYF. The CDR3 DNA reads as TGCGCCAGCAGCCCCCTTCAGGAGCGAATAACAGATACGCAGTATTTT.

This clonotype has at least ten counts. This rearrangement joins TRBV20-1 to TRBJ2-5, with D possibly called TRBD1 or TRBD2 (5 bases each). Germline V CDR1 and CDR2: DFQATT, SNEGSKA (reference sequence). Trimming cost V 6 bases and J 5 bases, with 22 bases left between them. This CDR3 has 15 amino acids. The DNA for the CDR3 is TGCAGTGCCCATAAGGGACCGGCCCGGCACGAGACCCAGTACTTC. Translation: CSAHKGPARHETQYF.

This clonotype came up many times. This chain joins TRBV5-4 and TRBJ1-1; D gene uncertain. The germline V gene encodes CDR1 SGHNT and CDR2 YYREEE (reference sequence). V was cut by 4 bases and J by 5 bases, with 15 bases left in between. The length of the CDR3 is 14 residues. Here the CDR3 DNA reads TGTGCCAGCAGCCCTGACGCCTTAACGACTGAAGCTTTCTTT. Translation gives CASSPDALTTEAFF.

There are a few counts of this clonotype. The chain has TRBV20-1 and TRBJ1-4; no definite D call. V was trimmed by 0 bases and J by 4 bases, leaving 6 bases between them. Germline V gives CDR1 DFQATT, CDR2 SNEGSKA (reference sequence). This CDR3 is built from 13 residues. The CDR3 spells CSARDSRNEKLFF. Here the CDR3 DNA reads TGCAGTGCTAGAGATAGCCGTAATGAAAAACTGTTTTTT.

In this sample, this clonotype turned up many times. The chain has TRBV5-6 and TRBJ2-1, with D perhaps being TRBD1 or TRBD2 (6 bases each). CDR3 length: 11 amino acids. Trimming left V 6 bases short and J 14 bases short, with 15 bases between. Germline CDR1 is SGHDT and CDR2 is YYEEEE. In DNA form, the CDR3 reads TGTGCCAGCACCTCGGGTAGGGGGGAGTTCTTC. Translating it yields CASTSGRGEFF.

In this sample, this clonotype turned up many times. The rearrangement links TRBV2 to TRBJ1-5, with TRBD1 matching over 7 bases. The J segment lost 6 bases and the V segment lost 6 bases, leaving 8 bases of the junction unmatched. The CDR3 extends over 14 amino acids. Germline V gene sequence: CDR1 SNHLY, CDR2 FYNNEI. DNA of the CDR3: TGTGCCAGCAGCATAGGGGGCCAGGGTCAGCCCCAGCATTTT. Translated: CASSIGGQGQPQHF.

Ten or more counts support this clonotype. CDR3 in DNA: TGCAGCGTTGAAGTCATGGGGGGGAACACTGAAGCTTTCTTT. Its protein is CSVEVMGGNTEAFF. The V call is TRBV29-1, the J call TRBJ1-1, with TRBD1 as a possible D gene (5 bases). The germline gives CDR1 SQVTM, CDR2 ANQGSEA. Trimming shortened V by 1 base and J by 1 base, and 10 bases separated the two germline ends. The CDR3 loop spans 14 amino acids.

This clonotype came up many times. The chain's CDR3 is CASSYGSPNEKLFF. The CDR3 DNA reads as TGTGCCAGCAGTTACGGGTCTCCTAATGAAAAACTGTTTTTT. This rearrangement joins TRBV6-5 to TRBJ1-4, with D uncertain. There are 14 residues in the CDR3. V gave up 2 bases and J gave up 3 bases, with 7 bases separating them. Germline lookup yields CDR1 MNHEY and CDR2 SVGAGI.